A single sample is the source of the 23 T cell receptor beta chains below, sequenced in a study of long-term antiretroviral therapy in people with HIV. Researchers ran immunoSEQ v3.0 at survey level. Clones were sequenced by immunoSEQ multiplex PCR, and TCRdb holds only the in-frame ones, with some missing. The sample consists of roughly 29,000 clones, under 85% of them appearing once. Sequenced material: unsorted PBMCs, taken 3 years after starting antiretroviral therapy. The receptors were sampled from a man aged 35-49 years with HIV.

CDR3 in DNA: TGTGCCAGCAGTTACACATCAGGGGTGGGGGAGCTGTTTTTT. This encodes CASSYTSGVGELFF. The V call is TRBV6-6, the J call TRBJ2-2, with a tentative D call TRBD1 (6 bases). CDR3 size: 14 residues. Trimming cost V 2 bases and J 8 bases, with 12 bases left between them. CDR1 and CDR2 (germline): MNHNY, SVGAGI (reference sequence).

V usage is TRBV6-1 and J usage is TRBJ1-4, with no clear D. The V and J ends lost 2 bases and 4 bases respectively, with 8 bases between them. This CDR3 has 14 amino acids. Germline lookup yields CDR1 MNHNS and CDR2 SASEGT. As DNA, the CDR3 is TGTGCCAGCAGTGAAATGCAGATTAATGAAAAACTGTTTTTT. Protein product: CASSEMQINEKLFF.

This clone came up a few times. The chain employs TRBV5-1 and TRBJ2-7; 7 bases fit TRBD1. This CDR3 contains 14 residues. J was trimmed by 2 bases and V by 3 bases; bases with no gene match: 5. From germline, CDR1 is SGHRS and CDR2 YFSETQ. Written as DNA, the CDR3 is TGCGCCAGCAGCTGGGGACAGCCTCCCTACGAGCAGTACTTC. It specifies CASSWGQPPYEQYF.

J is TRBJ1-5 and V is TRBV4-1, with 7 positions matching TRBD1. With 4 bases clipped from V and 6 bases from J, the junction kept 6 bases outside the gene matches. CDR3 size: 14 residues. Per the germline V gene, CDR1 is MGHRA and CDR2 is YSYEKL. CDR3 residues: CASSRLNRGQPQHF. CDR3 nucleotides: TGCGCCAGCAGCCGCCTAAACAGGGGTCAGCCCCAGCATTTT.

The genes are TRBV4-1 and TRBJ2-7; D remains ambiguous. CDR3 length: 15 amino acids. Deletions cut 1 base from V and 2 bases from J, with 12 bases between. The germline CDR1 and CDR2 sequences are MGHRA and YSYEKL. CDR3 nucleotides: TGCGCCAGCAGCCAAGTACCTGACACAGCCTACGAGCAGTACTTC. Encoded protein: CASSQVPDTAYEQYF.

The chain links TRBV5-5 to TRBJ2-6; TRBD2 matches 8 bases. Germline V gene data show CDR1 as SGHKS and CDR2 as YYEKEE (reference sequence). The CDR3 loop spans 16 amino acids. V was pared by 1 base and J by 0 bases, with 0 bases of the junction left unmatched. This CDR3 is CASSLSGGSGANVLTF. The CDR3 DNA is TGTGCCAGCAGCTTGAGCGGGGGCTCTGGGGCCAACGTCCTGACTTTC. The variable domain in full, completed from reference TRBV5-5 and TRBJ2-6, reads DAGVTQSPTHLIKTRGQQVTLRCSPISGHKSVSWYQQVLGQGPQFIFQYYEKEERGRGNFPDRFSARQFPNYSSELNVNALLLGDSALYLCASSLSGGSGANVLTFGAGSRLTVL.

This sequence joins TRBV6-1 and TRBJ2-7; D ambiguous. CDR3 length: 15 residues. Germline V CDR1 and CDR2: MNHNS, SASEGT. V was cut by 2 bases and J by 0 bases, with 11 bases left in between. The CDR3 loop reads CASSEPWAGSYEQYF. The DNA of the CDR3 is TGTGCCAGCAGTGAACCTTGGGCAGGCTCCTACGAGCAGTACTTC.

Only a few counts were recorded for this clone. The genes are TRBV29-1 and TRBJ2-2; tentatively, D is TRBD2 (6 bases). The CDR3 runs to 13 residues. Trimming removed 6 bases at V and 4 bases at J, with 12 bases between. Per germline, CDR1 SQVTM and CDR2 ANQGSEA. The CDR3 DNA follows: TGCAGCGTCCTAGGCGGGGTCACCGGGGAGCTGTTTTTT. It encodes CSVLGGVTGELFF.

The genes are TRBV7-9 and TRBJ2-3; D not certain. V was trimmed by 0 bases and J by 0 bases, leaving 13 bases between them. The CDR3 runs to 17 residues. Germline assignment: CDR1 SEHNR and CDR2 FQNEAQ (reference sequence). The CDR3: CASSLALGAPSTDTQYF. CDR3 sequence (DNA): TGTGCCAGCAGCTTAGCGCTAGGCGCTCCGAGCACAGATACGCAGTATTTT.

The V and J genes are TRBV19 and TRBJ1-4; D not certain. Trimming removed 5 bases at V and 8 bases at J, with 3 bases between. In germline, CDR1 is LNHDA, CDR2 SQIVND (reference sequence). The CDR3 is 10 amino acids. The CDR3 spells CASSREKLFF. Here the CDR3 DNA reads TGTGCCAGTAGTCGAGAAAAACTGTTTTTT.

V usage is TRBV2 and J usage is TRBJ2-2, with TRBD1 as a possible D gene (6 bases). This CDR3 is built from 14 residues. Germline CDR1 is SNHLY and CDR2 is FYNNEI. V lost 6 bases and J lost 4, with 12 bases in between. CDR3 sequence (DNA): TGTGCCAGCAGAGTTTTAGGGGGCACCGGGGAGCTGTTTTTT. Amino acid sequence: CASRVLGGTGELFF.

This clone was counted once. The chain couples TRBV5-1 to TRBJ2-5; D is unclear. The CDR3 runs 14 residues. Germline V gene data show CDR1 as SGHRS and CDR2 as YFSETQ. V was trimmed by 1 base and J by 3 bases, leaving 10 bases between them. CDR3 in DNA: TGCGCCAGCAGCTTGTGGCTGCCCGAAGAGACCCAGTACTTC. Translating gives CASSLWLPEETQYF.

The chain joins TRBV10-3 to TRBJ2-7, with a possible D match to TRBD1 (6 bases). The V end lost 6 bases, the J end lost 4 bases, and 13 bases lay between the germline ends. The CDR3 sequence is 13 residues long. Per germline, CDR1 ENHRY and CDR2 SYGVKD. This CDR3 is CAISRGRAYEQYF. As DNA, the CDR3 is TGTGCCATCAGCAGGGGCAGGGCTTACGAGCAGTACTTC.

The chain joins TRBV27 to TRBJ2-2, with 12 bases fitting TRBD2. The V and J ends lost 3 bases and 4 bases, in that order; junction bases with no gene match: 3. This CDR3 region has 16 residues. The germline V gene encodes CDR1 MNHEY and CDR2 SMNVEV (reference sequence). The CDR3 DNA sequence: TGTGCCAGCAGTTTGGCACTAGCGGGGGGCACCGGGGAGCTGTTTTTT. This translates into CASSLALAGGTGELFF.

This chain connects TRBV19 to TRBJ1-5; D unresolved. The ends were cut back, 0 bases at V and 5 bases at J, with 11 bases in the middle. This CDR3 contains 15 residues. The germline V gene has CDR1 LNHDA and CDR2 SQIVND (reference sequence). Here the CDR3 DNA reads TGTGCCAGTAGTATAGATGAGGCCAATTATCAGCCCCAGCATTTT. This gives the protein CASSIDEANYQPQHF.

The V call is TRBV11-2, the J call TRBJ1-1; D uncertain. This CDR3 comprises 14 residues. V shed 8 bases and J shed 3 bases, with 16 bases lying between them. Germline CDR1 and CDR2: SGHAT and FQNNGV. This chain's CDR3 is CASRRPMEDTEAFF. The CDR3 region has the DNA TGTGCCAGCCGGCGGCCAATGGAGGACACTGAAGCTTTCTTT. The full variable domain, completed using reference TRBV11-2 and TRBJ1-1, is EAGVAQSPRYKIIEKRQSVAFWCNPISGHATLYWYQQILGQGPKLLIQFQNNGVVDDSQLPKDRFSAERLKGVDSTLKIQPAKLEDSAVYLCASRRPMEDTEAFFGQGTRLTVV.

This chain links TRBV2 with TRBJ2-5; TRBD2 aligns across 10 bases. This CDR3 comprises 15 residues. V trimming: 5 bases; J trimming: 1 base; junction bases outside the gene matches: 4. Per the germline V gene, CDR1 is SNHLY and CDR2 is FYNNEI. CDR3 DNA: TGTGCCAGCAGTCGAGCGGGAGGGTCCCAAGAGACCCAGTACTTC. Protein: CASSRAGGSQETQYF.

The rearrangement links TRBV5-1 to TRBJ2-7, with 8 bases lining up with TRBD1. The trim removed 2 bases at V and 2 bases at J, leaving 6 bases unmatched. CDR3 length equals 15 residues. The germline V gene has CDR1 SGHRS and CDR2 YFSETQ. The CDR3: CASSFTTGEAYEQYF. For the CDR3, the DNA is TGCGCCAGCAGCTTCACGACAGGGGAGGCCTACGAGCAGTACTTC.

The V call is TRBV5-1, the J call TRBJ1-2; no clear D. Germline CDR1 SGHRS, CDR2 YFSETQ. This CDR3 has 12 amino acids. V was shortened by 0 bases and J by 4 bases, with 4 bases between the two germline ends. The CDR3, as DNA: TGCGCCAGCAGCTTGGGGACCTATGGCTACACCTTC. Translating it yields CASSLGTYGYTF.

In its sample, this clone was seen once. The chain recombines TRBV15 with TRBJ2-3; 7 bases line up with TRBD1. V was clipped by 5 bases and J by 2 bases; unmatched bases: 10. The CDR3 has 16 amino acids. The V gene's germline CDR1 is LNHNV and CDR2 YYDKDF (reference sequence). Here the CDR3 DNA reads TGTGCCACCAGCGGAAGACAGGGCTTGATCACAGATACGCAGTATTTT. This gives the protein CATSGRQGLITDTQYF.

CDR3 in DNA: TGTGCCAGCAGCTTGGTGGGCTCTGGGGCCAACGTCCTGACTTTC. This codes for CASSLVGSGANVLTF. The chain recombines TRBV5-6 with TRBJ2-6, with D unclear. The germline gives CDR1 SGHDT, CDR2 YYEEEE. Between the trimmed V and J ends, which lost 0 bases and 0 bases, there was a span of 4 bases. The CDR3 is 15 amino acids.

V usage is TRBV11-2 and J usage is TRBJ2-7, with D maybe TRBD1 (5 bases). The CDR3 is made up of 14 amino acids. The germline CDR1 and CDR2 sequences are SGHAT and FQNNGV. V was cut by 2 bases and J by 0 bases, with 8 bases left in between. This CDR3 is CASSLWGSSYEQYF. The CDR3 nucleotides read TGTGCCAGCAGCTTATGGGGCAGCTCCTACGAGCAGTACTTC. The variable domain in full, completed from reference TRBV11-2 and TRBJ2-7, reads EAGVAQSPRYKIIEKRQSVAFWCNPISGHATLYWYQQILGQGPKLLIQFQNNGVVDDSQLPKDRFSAERLKGVDSTLKIQPAKLEDSAVYLCASSLWGSSYEQYFGPGTRLTVT.

CDR3 in amino acids: CASSELGLAFATQYF. DNA of the CDR3: TGTGCCAGCAGTGAGCTGGGACTAGCATTTGCGACCCAGTACTTC. The chain links TRBV2 to TRBJ2-5, with TRBD2 identical over 9 bases. CDR1 and CDR2 (germline): SNHLY, FYNNEI. The CDR3 has 15 amino acids. With 3 bases clipped from V and 7 bases from J, the junction kept 9 bases outside the gene matches.